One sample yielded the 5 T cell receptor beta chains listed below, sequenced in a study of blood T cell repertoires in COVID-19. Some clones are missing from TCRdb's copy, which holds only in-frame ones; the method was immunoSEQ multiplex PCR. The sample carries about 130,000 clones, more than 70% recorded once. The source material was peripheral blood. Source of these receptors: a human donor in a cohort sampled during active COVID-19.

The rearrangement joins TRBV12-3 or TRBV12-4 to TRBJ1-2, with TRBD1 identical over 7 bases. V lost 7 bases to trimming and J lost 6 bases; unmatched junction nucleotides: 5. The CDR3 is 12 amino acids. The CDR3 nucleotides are TGTGCCAGCACTCTGGACAGGCATGGCTACACCTTC. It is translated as CASTLDRHGYTF.

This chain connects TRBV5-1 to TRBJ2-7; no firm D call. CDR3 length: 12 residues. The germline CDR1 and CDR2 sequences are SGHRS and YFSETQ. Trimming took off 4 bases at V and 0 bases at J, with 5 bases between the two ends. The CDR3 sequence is CASSGSSYEQYF. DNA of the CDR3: TGCGCCAGCAGCGGCAGCTCCTACGAGCAGTACTTC.

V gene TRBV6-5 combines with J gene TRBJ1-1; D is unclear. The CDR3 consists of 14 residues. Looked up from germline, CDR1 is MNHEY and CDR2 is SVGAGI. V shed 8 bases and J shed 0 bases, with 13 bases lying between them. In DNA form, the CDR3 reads TGTGCCAGCGACAACCCTTCCATGAACACTGAAGCTTTCTTT. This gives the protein CASDNPSMNTEAFF.

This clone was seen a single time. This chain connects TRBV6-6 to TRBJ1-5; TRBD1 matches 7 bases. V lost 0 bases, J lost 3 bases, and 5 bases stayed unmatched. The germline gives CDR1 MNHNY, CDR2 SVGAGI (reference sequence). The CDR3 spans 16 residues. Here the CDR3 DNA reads TGTGCCAGCAGTTACTCGAACAGGGGTTACAATCAGCCCCAGCATTTT. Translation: CASSYSNRGYNQPQHF.

CDR3 amino acids: CASSQQGDLSYGYTF. In DNA form, the CDR3 reads TGTGCCAGCAGCCAACAGGGAGATCTTTCCTATGGCTACACCTTC. The V call is TRBV7-8, the J call TRBJ1-2; D perhaps matches TRBD1 (6 bases). This CDR3 spans 15 amino acids. V was trimmed by 5 bases and J by 4 bases, leaving 17 bases between them. CDR1 is SGHVS and CDR2 is FQNEAQ in the germline V gene.